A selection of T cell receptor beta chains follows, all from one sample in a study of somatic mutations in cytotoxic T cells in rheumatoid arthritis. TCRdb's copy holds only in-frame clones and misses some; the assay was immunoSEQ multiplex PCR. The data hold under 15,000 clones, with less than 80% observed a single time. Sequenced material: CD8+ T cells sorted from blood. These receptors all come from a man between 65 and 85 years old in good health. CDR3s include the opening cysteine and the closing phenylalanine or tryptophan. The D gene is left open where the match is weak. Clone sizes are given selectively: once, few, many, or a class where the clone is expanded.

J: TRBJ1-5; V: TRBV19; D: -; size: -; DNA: TGTGCCAGTAGTGTCACAGATAGCAATCAGCCCCAGCATTTT; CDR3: CASSVTDSNQPQHF
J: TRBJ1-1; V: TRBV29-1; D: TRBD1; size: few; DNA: TGCAGCGTCCAGGGGGGGGCCACTGAAGCTTTCTTT; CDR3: CSVQGGATEAFF
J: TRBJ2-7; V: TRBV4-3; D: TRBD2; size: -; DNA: TGCGCCAGCAGCCAAGCGGGGGGGCCTTCCCACGAGCAGTACTTC; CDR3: CASSQAGGPSHEQYF
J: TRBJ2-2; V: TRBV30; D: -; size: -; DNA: TGTGCCTGGAGTGTCTCGGACAGCATGGGGGAGCTGTTTTTT; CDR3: CAWSVSDSMGELFF
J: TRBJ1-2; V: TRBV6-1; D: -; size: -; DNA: TGTGCCAGCAGTGGTGGCCCTGGGGCGATCTATGGCTACACCTTC; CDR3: CASSGGPGAIYGYTF
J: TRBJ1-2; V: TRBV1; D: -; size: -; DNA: TGCACCAGCAGCCAAACCAAGACGGGGGGGCCCTATGGCTACACCTTC; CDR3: CTSSQTKTGGPYGYTF
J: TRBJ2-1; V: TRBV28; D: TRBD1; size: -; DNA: TGTGCCAGCAGTTTATCGACAGGGTCGTACAATGAGCAGTTCTTC; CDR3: CASSLSTGSYNEQFF
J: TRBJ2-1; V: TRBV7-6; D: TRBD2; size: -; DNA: TGTGCCAGCAGCCGGGATAGCGGGATCTACAATGAGCAGTTCTTC; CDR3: CASSRDSGIYNEQFF
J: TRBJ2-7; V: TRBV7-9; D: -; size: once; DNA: TGTGCCAGCAGCTCCCCGGGGTTCCCCTACGAGCAGTACTTC; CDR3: CASSSPGFPYEQYF
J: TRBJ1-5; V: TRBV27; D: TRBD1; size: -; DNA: TGTGCCAGCAGAAACAGGGGGCGGGATAGCAATCAGCCCCAGCATTTT; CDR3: CASRNRGRDSNQPQHF
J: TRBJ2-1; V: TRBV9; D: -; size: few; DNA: TGTGCCAGCAGCCCAAGTGGGGGAGGTGAGCAGTTCTTC; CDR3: CASSPSGGGEQFF
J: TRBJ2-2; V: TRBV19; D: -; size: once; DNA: TGTGCCAGCTTAGACAGGAACACCGGGGAGCTGTTTTTT; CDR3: CASLDRNTGELFF
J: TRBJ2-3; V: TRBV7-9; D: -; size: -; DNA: TGTGCCAGCAGCTTCCGAAGAGGGGGAGGGACAGATACGCAGTATTTT; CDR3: CASSFRRGGGTDTQYF
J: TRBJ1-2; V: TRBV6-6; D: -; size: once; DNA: TGTGCCAGCAGTTACGCTTCGGGGGGCTACACCTTC; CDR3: CASSYASGGYTF
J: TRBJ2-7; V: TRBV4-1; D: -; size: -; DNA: TGCGCCAGCAGCCAAGATCCGGGGGGCGCCTCCTACGAGCAGTACTTC; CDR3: CASSQDPGGASYEQYF
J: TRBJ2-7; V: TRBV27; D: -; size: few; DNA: TGTGCCAGCAGTTTGAGCGTCGGCTACGAGCAGTACTTC; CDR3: CASSLSVGYEQYF
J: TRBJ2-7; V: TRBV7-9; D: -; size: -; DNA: TGTGCCAGCAGCGTAGACCACTACGAGCAGTACTTC; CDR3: CASSVDHYEQYF
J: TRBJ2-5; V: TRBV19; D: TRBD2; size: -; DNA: TGTGCCAGTAGTATGACGGGGGGGGCAGAGACCCAGTACTTC; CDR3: CASSMTGGAETQYF
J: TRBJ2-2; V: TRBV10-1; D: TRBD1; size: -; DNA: TGCGCCAGCAGTGCCTCGGGACAGGCCCCAAAAACGAACACCGGGGAGCTGTTTTTT; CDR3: CASSASGQAPKTNTGELFF
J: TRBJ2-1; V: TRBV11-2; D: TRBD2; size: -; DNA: TGTGCCAGCAGCTTAGGGACTAGCGGATTTTACAATGAGCAGTTCTTC; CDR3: CASSLGTSGFYNEQFF
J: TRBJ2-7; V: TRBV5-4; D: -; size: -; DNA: TGTGCCAGCAGCTTGGACGGGGTCTCCTACGAGCAGTACTTC; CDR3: CASSLDGVSYEQYF
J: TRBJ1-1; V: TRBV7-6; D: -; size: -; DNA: TGTGCCAGCAGCTTAGCGGAGGGGAACACTGAAGCTTTCTTT; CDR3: CASSLAEGNTEAFF
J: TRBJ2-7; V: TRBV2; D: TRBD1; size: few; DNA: TGTGCCAGCAGCGTGGGACAGACCTACGAGCAGTACTTC; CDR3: CASSVGQTYEQYF
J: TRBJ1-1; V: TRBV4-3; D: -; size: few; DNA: TGCGCCAGCAGCCAAGAACGGACCCTCCGAGGGGAAGCTTTCTTT; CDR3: CASSQERTLRGEAFF
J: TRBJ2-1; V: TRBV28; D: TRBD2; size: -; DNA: TGTGCCAGCAGTTCCGGCGGGGCTAGCGGGAGTCTGATTGAGCAGTTCTTC; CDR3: CASSSGGASGSLIEQFF
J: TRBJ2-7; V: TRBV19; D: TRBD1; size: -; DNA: TGTGCCAGTAGTATGGGACAGGGGTTGACCTACGAGCAGTACTTC; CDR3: CASSMGQGLTYEQYF
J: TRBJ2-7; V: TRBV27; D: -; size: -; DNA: TGTGCCAGCAGTTTATCAGGAGACTCCTACGAGCAGTACTTC; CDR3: CASSLSGDSYEQYF
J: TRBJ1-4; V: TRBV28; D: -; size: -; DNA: TGTGCCAGCAGATTCGGGGTTTCAACTAATGAAAAACTGTTTTTT; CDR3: CASRFGVSTNEKLFF
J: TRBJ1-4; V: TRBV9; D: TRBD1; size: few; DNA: TGTGCCAGCAGCCTCGGACAGGGGGCCTCTAATGAAAAACTGTTTTTT; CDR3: CASSLGQGASNEKLFF
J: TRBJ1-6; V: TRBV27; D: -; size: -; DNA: TGTGCCAGCAGTTTATCATTGGGGGATTATTCACCCCTCCACTTT; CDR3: CASSLSLGDYSPLHF
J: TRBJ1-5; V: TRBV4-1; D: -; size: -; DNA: TGCGCCAGCAGCCAAGGTCTTATTCAGCCCCAGCATTTT; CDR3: CASSQGLIQPQHF
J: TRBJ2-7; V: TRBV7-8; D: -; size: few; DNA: TGTGCCAGCAGCTTAGAGGCCGGACAGCCGGTAGACGAGCAGTACTTC; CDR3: CASSLEAGQPVDEQYF
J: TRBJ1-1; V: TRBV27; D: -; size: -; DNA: TGTGCCAGCAGTCAGAACAGGGTAGAAGCTTTCTTT; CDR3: CASSQNRVEAFF
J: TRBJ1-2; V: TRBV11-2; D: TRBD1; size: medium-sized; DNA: TGTGCCAGCAGCTCAACAGGGGGGTTGGTCTATGGCTACACCTTC; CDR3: CASSSTGGLVYGYTF
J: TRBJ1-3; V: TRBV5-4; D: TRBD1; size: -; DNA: TGTGCCAGCAGCTTGGCATCCGGGACAGTTTTCTCTGGAAACACCATATATTTT; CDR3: CASSLASGTVFSGNTIYF